Following are 14 T cell receptor beta chains from one sample sequenced in a study of cytomegalovirus exposure and HLA in healthy donors. The PCR had 60 Vbeta and 13 Jbeta primers. Profiling relied on immunoSEQ multiplex PCR, and the TCRdb table lists in-frame clones only, not all of them. The table has 210,000 or so clones, 65% to 90% seen once. Source material: PBMCs. All receptors derive from a girl aged 10 to 17 in good health and CMV-seronegative.

V and J are TRBV5-1 and TRBJ1-1; possibly TRBD1 for D (6 bases). V was pared by 4 bases and J by 0 bases, with 16 bases between. The CDR3 has 16 amino acids. Per the germline V gene, CDR1 is SGHRS and CDR2 is YFSETQ. CDR3 residues: CASSPSGQMMNTEAFF. The DNA for the CDR3 is TGCGCCAGCAGCCCATCCGGACAGATGATGAACACTGAAGCTTTCTTT.

V is TRBV6-5 and J is TRBJ2-7, with 7 bases aligning to TRBD1. CDR1 is MNHEY and CDR2 is SVGAGI in the germline V gene. There are 14 residues in the CDR3. Germline trimming cut 6 bases from V and 2 bases from J; bases unmatched to any gene: 7. The CDR3 is CASSSRDRAYEQYF. In DNA, the CDR3 is TGTGCCAGCAGCAGCCGGGACAGAGCCTACGAGCAGTACTTC.

This sequence joins TRBV6-5 and TRBJ1-3, with D possibly being TRBD1 (6 bases). The CDR3 consists of 15 residues. CDR1 and CDR2 (germline): MNHEY, SVGAGI. Trimming removed 0 bases at V and 3 bases at J, with 9 bases between. CDR3 sequence reads: CASSYSQGLGNTIYF. The CDR3 coding sequence is TGTGCCAGCAGTTACTCGCAGGGGCTTGGAAACACCATATATTTT.

The genes are TRBV9 and TRBJ1-3; 7 bases line up with TRBD1. The CDR3 loop spans 18 amino acids. The V segment lost 0 bases and the J segment 0 bases; nucleotides outside the gene matches: 9. The germline CDR1 and CDR2 sequences are SGDLS and YYNGEE. In nucleotides, the CDR3 is TGTGCCAGCAGCGTAGGGCTTTGGACAGGCCGCTCTGGAAACACCATATATTTT. This translates into CASSVGLWTGRSGNTIYF.

The rearrangement uses TRBV5-1 and TRBJ2-2; TRBD2 might be the D (5 bases). The V end lost 3 bases, the J end lost 0 bases, and 6 bases lay between the germline ends. The germline gives CDR1 SGHRS, CDR2 YFSETQ. The CDR3 contains 14 residues. For the CDR3, the DNA is TGCGCCAGCAGCTCACTAGCGAACACCGGGGAGCTGTTTTTT. Amino acid sequence: CASSSLANTGELFF.

As concerns this clone: Compared with germline, one end of the junction differs, possibly owing to a read error. This chain uses TRBV7-7 with TRBJ2-5; D is unclear. CDR3 length: 13 residues. Germline lookup yields CDR1 SSHAT and CDR2 FNYEAQ (reference sequence). Here the CDR3 reads CASSLERQETQYF. CDR3 nucleotide sequence: TGTGCTAGCAGCTTAGAGCGCCAAGAGACCCAGTACTTC.

V usage is TRBV6-5 and J usage is TRBJ1-1; a weak D match, TRBD1 (5 bases). Between the trimmed V and J ends, which lost 2 bases and 6 bases, there was a span of 13 bases. The length of the CDR3 is 14 residues. Germline CDR1 is MNHEY and CDR2 is SVGAGI. CDR3 sequence reads: CASSYRAQGPEAFF. CDR3 sequence (DNA): TGTGCCAGCAGTTACAGGGCGCAGGGCCCTGAAGCTTTCTTT.

The chain combines TRBV6-6 with TRBJ1-1, with a weak D call TRBD1 (6 bases). CDR1 is MNHNY and CDR2 is SVGAGI in the germline V gene (reference sequence). The V and J ends lost 10 bases and 5 bases respectively, with 14 bases between them. The CDR3 runs to 12 residues. The CDR3 DNA reads as TGTGCCACCGGCGGGGGCGATACTGAAGCTTTCTTT. Translation: CATGGGDTEAFF.

This clone came up once. V usage is TRBV28 and J usage is TRBJ2-1, with D possibly TRBD1 on 6 matching bases. The CDR3 has 13 residues. Per germline, CDR1 MDHEN and CDR2 SYDVKM. V lost 6 bases and J 6 bases, leaving 12 bases between the germline ends. The CDR3 sequence is CASRTSGVNEQFF. The DNA for the CDR3 is TGTGCCAGCAGGACATCAGGGGTCAATGAGCAGTTCTTC.

The J gene is TRBJ1-1, the V gene TRBV28, with D possibly TRBD1 on 6 matching bases. The CDR3 contains 14 residues. V shed 8 bases and J shed 4 bases, with 17 bases lying between them. In germline, CDR1 is MDHEN, CDR2 SYDVKM. CDR3 region: CASGAGALGTEAFF. Here the CDR3 DNA reads TGTGCCAGCGGGGCGGGGGCGCTGGGCACTGAAGCTTTCTTT.

The chain combines TRBV7-9 with TRBJ1-5; D is unresolved. Germline CDR1 is SEHNR and CDR2 is FQNEAQ (reference sequence). Between the trimmed V and J ends, which lost 1 base and 0 bases, there was a span of 10 bases. This CDR3 is built from 16 residues. CDR3 nucleotide sequence: TGTGCCAGCAGCTTAGGAGGAGCGGTTAGCAATCAGCCCCAGCATTTT. Translating gives CASSLGGAVSNQPQHF.

This chain links TRBV7-2 with TRBJ1-4; D perhaps matches TRBD1 (5 bases). Germline loops: CDR1 SGHTA, CDR2 FQGNSA. This CDR3 has 14 residues. Trimming shortened V by 6 bases and J by 7 bases, and 15 bases separated the two germline ends. CDR3 protein: CASRWAGSGEKLFF. CDR3 nucleotides: TGTGCCAGCAGATGGGCAGGGTCGGGTGAAAAACTGTTTTTT.

The chain couples TRBV7-9 to TRBJ2-7; TRBD1 agrees at 10 bases. Germline V CDR1 and CDR2: SEHNR, FQNEAQ (reference sequence). This CDR3 is built from 15 residues. The V and J ends lost 4 bases and 2 bases, in that order; junction bases with no gene match: 5. The CDR3 region is CASSSTGTGAYEQYF. CDR3 DNA sequence: TGTGCCAGCAGCTCCACCGGGACAGGGGCCTACGAGCAGTACTTC. The entire variable domain, with the rest obtained from reference TRBV7-9 and TRBJ2-7, is as follows: DTGVSQNPRHKITKRGQNVTFRCDPISEHNRLYWYRQTLGQGPEFLTYFQNEAQLEKSRLLSDRFSAERPKGSFSTLEIQRTEQGDSAMYLCASSSTGTGAYEQYFGPGTRLTVT.

The V and J genes are TRBV27 and TRBJ2-7, with TRBD1 matching 8 bases. Germline V gene sequence: CDR1 MNHEY, CDR2 SMNVEV (reference sequence). The CDR3 covers 14 residues. The trim removed 3 bases at V and 6 bases at J, leaving 7 bases unmatched. The CDR3 region has the DNA TGTGCCAGCAGTTTGGTTCAGGGGGCTTCCGAGCAGTACTTC. It is translated as CASSLVQGASEQYF.